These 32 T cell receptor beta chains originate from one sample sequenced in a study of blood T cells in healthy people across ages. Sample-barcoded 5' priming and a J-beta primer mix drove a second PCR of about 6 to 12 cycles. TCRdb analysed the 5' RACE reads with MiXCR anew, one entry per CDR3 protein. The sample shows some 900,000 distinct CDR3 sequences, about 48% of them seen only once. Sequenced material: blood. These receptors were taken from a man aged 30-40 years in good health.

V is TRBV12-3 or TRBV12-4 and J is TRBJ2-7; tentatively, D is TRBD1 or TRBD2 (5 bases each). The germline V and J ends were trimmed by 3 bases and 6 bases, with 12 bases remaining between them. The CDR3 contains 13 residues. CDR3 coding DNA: TGTGCCAGCAGTTTGGGTCTGGGGGTCGAGCAGTACTTC. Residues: CASSLGLGVEQYF.

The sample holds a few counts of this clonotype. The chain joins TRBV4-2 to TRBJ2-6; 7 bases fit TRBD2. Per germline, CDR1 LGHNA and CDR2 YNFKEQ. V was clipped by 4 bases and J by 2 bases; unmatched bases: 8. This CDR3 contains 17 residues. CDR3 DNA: TGTGCCAGCAGCCTCACTGGCGGGGGAGCTGGGGCCAACGTCCTGACTTTC. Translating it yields CASSLTGGGAGANVLTF.

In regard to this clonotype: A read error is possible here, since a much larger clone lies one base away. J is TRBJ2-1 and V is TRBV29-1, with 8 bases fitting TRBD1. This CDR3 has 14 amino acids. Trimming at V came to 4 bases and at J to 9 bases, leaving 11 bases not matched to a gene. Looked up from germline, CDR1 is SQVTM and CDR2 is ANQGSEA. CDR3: CSVGQGTQGGEQFF. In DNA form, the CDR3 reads TGCAGCGTTGGACAGGGGACACAGGGGGGTGAGCAGTTCTTC.

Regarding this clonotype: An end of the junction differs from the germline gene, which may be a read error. The CDR3, as DNA: TGTACCAGCAGTTACGCCGGGACAGAAGAGACCCAGTACTTC. This sequence encodes CTSSYAGTEETQYF. V and J are TRBV6-6 and TRBJ2-5; 7 bases line up with TRBD1. This CDR3 has 14 amino acids. Germline CDR1 reads MNHNY; CDR2 reads SVGAGI (reference sequence).

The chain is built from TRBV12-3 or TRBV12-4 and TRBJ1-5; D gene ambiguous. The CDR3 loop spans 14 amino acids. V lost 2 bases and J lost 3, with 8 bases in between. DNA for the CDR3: TGTGCCAGCAGTTTAACAGTTCACAATCAGCCCCAGCATTTT. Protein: CASSLTVHNQPQHF.

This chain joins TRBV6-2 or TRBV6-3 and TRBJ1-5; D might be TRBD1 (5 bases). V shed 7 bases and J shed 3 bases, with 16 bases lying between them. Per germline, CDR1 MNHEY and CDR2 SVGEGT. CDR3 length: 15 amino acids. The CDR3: CASKTVSRDNQPQHF. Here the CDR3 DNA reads TGTGCCAGCAAAACGGTCTCCAGGGACAATCAGCCCCAGCATTTT.

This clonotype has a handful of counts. Written as DNA, the CDR3 is TGCAGTGCACGGCCCTCGTCGTCTGGGGCCAACGTCCTGACTTTC. Its protein is CSARPSSSGANVLTF. The chain combines TRBV20-1 with TRBJ2-6, with D hard to call. Deletions cut 6 bases from V and 1 base from J, with 13 bases between. This CDR3 is 15 amino acids long. CDR1 is DFQATT and CDR2 is SNEGSKA in the germline V gene (reference sequence).

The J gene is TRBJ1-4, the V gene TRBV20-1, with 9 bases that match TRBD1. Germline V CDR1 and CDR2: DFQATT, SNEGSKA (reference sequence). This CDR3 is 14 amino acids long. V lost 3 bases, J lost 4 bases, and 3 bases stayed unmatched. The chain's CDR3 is CSARGQGDNEKLFF. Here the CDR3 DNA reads TGCAGTGCTAGGGGACAGGGCGATAATGAAAAACTGTTTTTT.

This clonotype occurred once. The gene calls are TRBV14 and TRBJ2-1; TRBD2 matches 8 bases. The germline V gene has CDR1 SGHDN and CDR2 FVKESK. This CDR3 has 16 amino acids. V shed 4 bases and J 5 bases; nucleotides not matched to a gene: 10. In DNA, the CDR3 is TGTGCCAGCAGCCCCCTGGGGAGCGGGAGTAACAATGAGCAGTTCTTC. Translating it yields CASSPLGSGSNNEQFF.

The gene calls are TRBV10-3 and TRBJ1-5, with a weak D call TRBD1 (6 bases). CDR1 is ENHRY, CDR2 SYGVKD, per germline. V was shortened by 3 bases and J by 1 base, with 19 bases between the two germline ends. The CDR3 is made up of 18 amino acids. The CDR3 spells CAISESPAAGASNQPQHF. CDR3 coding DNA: TGTGCCATCAGTGAAAGTCCCGCGGCAGGGGCAAGCAATCAGCCCCAGCATTTT.

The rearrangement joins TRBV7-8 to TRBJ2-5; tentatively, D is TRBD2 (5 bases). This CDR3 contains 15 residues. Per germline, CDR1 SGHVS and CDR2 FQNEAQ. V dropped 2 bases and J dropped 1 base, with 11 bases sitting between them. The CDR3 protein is CASSLSVGVQETQYF. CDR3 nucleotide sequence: TGTGCCAGCAGCTTATCGGTCGGGGTCCAAGAGACCCAGTACTTC.

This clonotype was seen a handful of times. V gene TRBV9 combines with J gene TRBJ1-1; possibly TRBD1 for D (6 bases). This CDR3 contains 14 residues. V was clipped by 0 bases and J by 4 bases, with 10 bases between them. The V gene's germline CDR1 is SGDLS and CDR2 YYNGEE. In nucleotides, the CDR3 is TGTGCCAGCAGCGTAGCTCGGGGGGCCACTGAAGCTTTCTTT. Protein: CASSVARGATEAFF.

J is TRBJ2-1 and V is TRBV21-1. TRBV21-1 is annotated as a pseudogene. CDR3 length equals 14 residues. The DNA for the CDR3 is TGTGCCAGCAGCACAGCGCGTCCCTACAATGAGCAGTTCTTC. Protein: CASSTARPYNEQFF.

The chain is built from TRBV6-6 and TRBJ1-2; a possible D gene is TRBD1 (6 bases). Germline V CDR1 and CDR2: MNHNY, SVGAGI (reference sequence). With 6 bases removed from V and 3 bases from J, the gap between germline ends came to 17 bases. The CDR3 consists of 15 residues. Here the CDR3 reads CASSPRSGAHYGYTF. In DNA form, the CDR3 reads TGTGCCAGCAGCCCCAGGTCGGGGGCGCACTATGGCTACACCTTC.

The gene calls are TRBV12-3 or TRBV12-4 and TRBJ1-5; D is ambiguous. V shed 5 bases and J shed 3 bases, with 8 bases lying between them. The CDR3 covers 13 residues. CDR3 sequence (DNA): TGTGCCAGCAGTAAGGCTTACAATCAGCCCCAGCATTTT. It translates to CASSKAYNQPQHF.

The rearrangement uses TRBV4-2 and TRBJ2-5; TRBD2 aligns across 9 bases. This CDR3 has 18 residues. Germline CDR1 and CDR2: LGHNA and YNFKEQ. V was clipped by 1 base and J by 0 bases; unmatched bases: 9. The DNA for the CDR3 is TGTGCCAGCAGCCAAGTTCCGGGGACTAGCCAGTACCAAGAGACCCAGTACTTC. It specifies CASSQVPGTSQYQETQYF.

The CDR3 protein is CASSRTSGVETQYF. CDR3 DNA sequence: TGTGCCAGCAGTAGGACTAGCGGAGTAGAGACCCAGTACTTC. J is TRBJ2-5 and V is TRBV2, with 10 nucleotides matching TRBD2. This CDR3 comprises 14 residues. Germline V gene lookup returns CDR1 SNHLY and CDR2 FYNNEI. The V segment lost 5 bases and the J segment 4 bases; nucleotides outside the gene matches: 4. Drawing the rest from reference TRBV2 and TRBJ2-5, the complete variable domain is EPEVTQTPSHQVTQMGQEVILRCVPISNHLYFYWYRQILGQKVEFLVSFYNNEISEKSEIFDDQFSVERPDGSNFTLKIRSTKLEDSAMYFCASSRTSGVETQYFGPGTRLLVL.

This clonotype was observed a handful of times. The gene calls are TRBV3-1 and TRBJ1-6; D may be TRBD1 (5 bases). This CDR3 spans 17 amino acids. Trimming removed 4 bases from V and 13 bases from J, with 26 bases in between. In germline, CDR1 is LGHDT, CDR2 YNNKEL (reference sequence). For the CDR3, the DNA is TGTGCCAGCAGCCGCACACCGGGGGGTCGTAAATTCTCTCCCCTCCACTTT. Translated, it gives CASSRTPGGRKFSPLHF.

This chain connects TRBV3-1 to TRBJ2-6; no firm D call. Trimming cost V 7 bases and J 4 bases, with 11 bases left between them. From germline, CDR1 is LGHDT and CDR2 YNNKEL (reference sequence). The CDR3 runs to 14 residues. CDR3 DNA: TGTGCCAGCACTTACTCCCCGGGGGCCAACGTCCTGACTTTC. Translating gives CASTYSPGANVLTF.

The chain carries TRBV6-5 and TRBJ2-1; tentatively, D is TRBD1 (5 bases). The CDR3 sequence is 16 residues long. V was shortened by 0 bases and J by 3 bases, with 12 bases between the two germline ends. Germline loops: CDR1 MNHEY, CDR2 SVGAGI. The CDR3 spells CASSYSATEDYNEQFF. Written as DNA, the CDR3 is TGTGCCAGCAGTTACTCCGCGACAGAAGACTACAATGAGCAGTTCTTC.

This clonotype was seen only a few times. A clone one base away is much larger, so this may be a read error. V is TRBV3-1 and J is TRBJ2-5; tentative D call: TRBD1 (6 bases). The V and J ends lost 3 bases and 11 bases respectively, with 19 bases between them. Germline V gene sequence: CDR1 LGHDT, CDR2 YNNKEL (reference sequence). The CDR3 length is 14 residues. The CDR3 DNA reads TGTGCCAGCAGCCAGGGGAACCGGGACAATGAGCAGTACTTC. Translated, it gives CASSQGNRDNEQYF.

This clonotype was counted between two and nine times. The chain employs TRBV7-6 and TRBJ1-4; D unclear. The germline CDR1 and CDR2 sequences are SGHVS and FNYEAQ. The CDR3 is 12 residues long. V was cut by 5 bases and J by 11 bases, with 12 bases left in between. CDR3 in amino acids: CASSPDGGKLFF. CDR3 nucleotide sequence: TGTGCCAGCAGCCCCGACGGTGGCAAACTGTTTTTT.

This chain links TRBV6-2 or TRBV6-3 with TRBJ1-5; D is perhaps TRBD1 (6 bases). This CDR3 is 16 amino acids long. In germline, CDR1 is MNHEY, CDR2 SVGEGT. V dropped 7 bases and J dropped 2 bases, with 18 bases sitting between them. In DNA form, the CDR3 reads TGTGCCAGCACACTCAAACAGGGAGGGGGCAATCAGCCCCAGCATTTT. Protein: CASTLKQGGGNQPQHF.

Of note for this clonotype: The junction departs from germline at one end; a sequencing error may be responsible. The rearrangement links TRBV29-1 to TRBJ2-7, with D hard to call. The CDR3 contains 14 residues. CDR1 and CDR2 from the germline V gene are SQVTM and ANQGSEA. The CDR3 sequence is CSVEDGAISHEQYF. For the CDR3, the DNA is TGCAGCGTTGAAGATGGTGCCATCTCCCACGAGCAGTACTTC.

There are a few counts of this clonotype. CDR3 DNA: TGTGCCAGCAGCCCTCGGACAGACACAGATACGCAGTATTTT. It is translated as CASSPRTDTDTQYF. This sequence joins TRBV4-2 and TRBJ2-3; maybe TRBD1 (6 bases). The germline CDR1 and CDR2 sequences are LGHNA and YNFKEQ. The CDR3 is 14 amino acids. The V end lost 4 bases, the J end lost 2 bases, and 10 bases lay between the germline ends.

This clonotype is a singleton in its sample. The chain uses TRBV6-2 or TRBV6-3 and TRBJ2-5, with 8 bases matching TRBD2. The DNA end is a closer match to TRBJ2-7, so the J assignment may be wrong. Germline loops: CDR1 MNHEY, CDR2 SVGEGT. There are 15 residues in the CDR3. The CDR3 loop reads CASTYGGERWHEQYF. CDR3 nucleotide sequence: TGTGCCAGCACCTACGGGGGGGAGCGTTGGCACGAGCAGTACTTC.

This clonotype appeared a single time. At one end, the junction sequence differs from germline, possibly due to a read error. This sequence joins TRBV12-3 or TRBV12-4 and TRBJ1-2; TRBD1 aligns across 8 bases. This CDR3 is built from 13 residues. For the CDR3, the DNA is TGTGCCGGCAGTATACAGGGGGGGTATGGCTACACCTTC. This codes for CAGSIQGGYGYTF.

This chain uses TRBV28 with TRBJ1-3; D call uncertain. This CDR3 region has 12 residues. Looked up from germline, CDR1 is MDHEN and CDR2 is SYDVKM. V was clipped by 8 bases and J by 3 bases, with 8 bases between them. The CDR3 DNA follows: TGTGCCAGCGAAGGGCTTGGAAACACCATATATTTT. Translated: CASEGLGNTIYF.

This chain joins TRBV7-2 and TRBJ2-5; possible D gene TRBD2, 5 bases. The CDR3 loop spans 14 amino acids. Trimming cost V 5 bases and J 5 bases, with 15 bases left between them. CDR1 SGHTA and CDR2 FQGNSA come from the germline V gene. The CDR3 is CASSQDYPGETQYF. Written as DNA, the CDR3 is TGTGCCAGCAGCCAAGACTACCCCGGGGAGACCCAGTACTTC.

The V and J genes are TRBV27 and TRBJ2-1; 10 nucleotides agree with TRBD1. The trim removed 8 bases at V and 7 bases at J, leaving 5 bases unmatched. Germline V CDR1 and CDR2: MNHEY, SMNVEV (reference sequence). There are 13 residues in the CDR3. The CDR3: CASAGQGQNEQFF. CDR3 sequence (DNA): TGTGCCAGCGCGGGACAGGGGCAAAATGAGCAGTTCTTC.

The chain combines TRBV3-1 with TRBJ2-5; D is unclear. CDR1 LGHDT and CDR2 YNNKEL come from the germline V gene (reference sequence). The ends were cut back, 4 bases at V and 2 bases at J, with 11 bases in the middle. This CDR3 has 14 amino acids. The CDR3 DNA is TGTGCCAGCAGCCCGACAACGAGACAAGAGACCCAGTACTTC. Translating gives CASSPTTRQETQYF.

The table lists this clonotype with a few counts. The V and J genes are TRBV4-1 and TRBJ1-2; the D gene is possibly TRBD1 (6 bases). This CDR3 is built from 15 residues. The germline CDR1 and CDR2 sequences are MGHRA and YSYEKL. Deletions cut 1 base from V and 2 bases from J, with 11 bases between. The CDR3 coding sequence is TGCGCCAGCAGCCAAGGGGCCAGGGGAAACTATGGCTACACCTTC. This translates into CASSQGARGNYGYTF.